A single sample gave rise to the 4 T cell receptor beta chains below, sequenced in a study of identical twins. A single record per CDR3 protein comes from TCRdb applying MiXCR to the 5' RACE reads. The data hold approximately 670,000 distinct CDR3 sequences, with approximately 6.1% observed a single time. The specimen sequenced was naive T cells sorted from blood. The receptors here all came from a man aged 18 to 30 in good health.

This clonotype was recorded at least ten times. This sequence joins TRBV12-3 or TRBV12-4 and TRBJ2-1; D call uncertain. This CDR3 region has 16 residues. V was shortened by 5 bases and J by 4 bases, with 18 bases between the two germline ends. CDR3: CASSPFVRVRYNEQFF. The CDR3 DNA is TGTGCCAGCAGTCCCTTTGTCCGGGTTCGTTACAATGAGCAGTTCTTC.

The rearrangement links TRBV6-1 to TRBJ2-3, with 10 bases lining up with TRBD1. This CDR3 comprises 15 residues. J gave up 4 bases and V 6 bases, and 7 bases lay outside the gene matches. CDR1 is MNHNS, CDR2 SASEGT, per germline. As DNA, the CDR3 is TGTGCCAGCAGCCCGACAGGGGGCTGGGCAGATACGCAGTATTTT. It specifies CASSPTGGWADTQYF.

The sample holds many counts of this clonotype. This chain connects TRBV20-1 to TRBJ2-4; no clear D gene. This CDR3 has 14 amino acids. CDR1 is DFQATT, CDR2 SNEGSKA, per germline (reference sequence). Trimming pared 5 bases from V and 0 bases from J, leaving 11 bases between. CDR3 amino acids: CSARRELAKNIQYF. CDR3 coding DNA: TGCAGTGCTCGCCGAGAATTAGCCAAAAACATTCAGTACTTC.

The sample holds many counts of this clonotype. The CDR3 region is CASSYRTVTGELFF. The CDR3 coding sequence is TGTGCCAGCAGTTACAGGACAGTGACCGGGGAGCTGTTTTTT. The genes are TRBV6-5 and TRBJ2-2; tentatively, D is TRBD1 (6 bases). The germline V and J ends were trimmed by 2 bases and 5 bases, with 9 bases remaining between them. The CDR3 is 14 amino acids. Germline V gene data show CDR1 as MNHEY and CDR2 as SVGAGI.